The 4 T cell receptor beta chains presented below share a single source sample, sequenced in a study of CD8+CD57+ T cells in acquired aplastic anemia. Profiling that covered TCR beta VDJ and CDR3 relied on genomic DNA as its template. MiXCR, run by TCRdb on the reads, gives a single entry per CDR3 protein. Of 150,000 to 200,000 distinct CDR3 sequences listed, 40% to 60% were seen once; the top ten hold 25% to 35%. All sequencing subjects had displayed CD8+CD57+ cell expansion on flow cytometry. Sequencing was done on a sample of sorted CD4+, CD8+, or CD8+CD57+ T cells (not recorded which) from PBMCs. These receptors were collected from a human donor with aplastic anemia.

This clonotype showed up many times. This chain joins TRBV2 and TRBJ2-3, with a possible D match to TRBD2 (6 bases). Per the germline V gene, CDR1 is SNHLY and CDR2 is FYNNEI. The CDR3 totals 12 residues. Trimming removed 7 bases from V and 7 bases from J, with 12 bases in between. CDR3 loop: CASIKGRNTQYF. Written as DNA, the CDR3 is TGTGCCAGCATAAAGGGGAGGAATACGCAGTATTTT.

The table lists this clonotype with many counts. The gene calls are TRBV15 and TRBJ2-7; perhaps TRBD2 as D (5 bases). V shed 3 bases and J shed 3 bases, with 15 bases lying between them. This CDR3 has 15 residues. CDR1 is LNHNV, CDR2 YYDKDF, per germline (reference sequence). In DNA, the CDR3 is TGTGCCACCAGCAGTGGAACTAGTTCAATCTACGAGCAGTACTTC. Its translation is CATSSGTSSIYEQYF.

The CDR3 sequence is CASSQTSGSYNEQFF. The CDR3 coding sequence is TGCGCCAGCAGTCAGACTAGCGGGAGTTACAATGAGCAGTTCTTC. The rearrangement joins TRBV10-2 to TRBJ2-1; TRBD2 matches at 12 bases. The CDR3 is 15 residues long. Losses at the gene ends were 5 bases for V and 4 bases for J; bases not matched to a gene: 3. From germline, CDR1 is WSHSY and CDR2 SAAADI.

V gene TRBV29-1 combines with J gene TRBJ2-5; unclear D gene. The DNA matches TRBJ2-7 better at its end, which makes the J call doubtful. Germline V lookup: CDR1 SQVTM, CDR2 ANQGSEA. The CDR3 consists of 12 residues. The CDR3, as DNA: TGCAGCGTTGATACTGGGAACTACGAGCAGTACTTC. Its protein is CSVDTGNYEQYF.